Reported below is one TCR beta chain. Its antigen remains unidentified. Libraries were prepared by immunoSEQ multiplex PCR; TCRdb keeps only in-frame clonotypes and omits some of them. The profile shows 120,000 or so clones, roughly nine tenths of them singletons. The data originate from a study of cytomegalovirus exposure and HLA in healthy donors. The donors were part of the validation cohort of some 120 subjects. That cohort was separate from the first cohort, which comprised about 730 subjects. The germline V gene encodes CDR1 MNHEY and CDR2 SVGAGI. The V gene lost 7 bases and the J gene lost 0 bases, with 10 bases spanning the gap. The CDR3 totals 13 residues. Overall study findings and caveats: The listing of about 150 TCR beta chains classed them as cytomegalovirus-associated.

The chain carries TRBV6-5 and TRBJ2-7, with a possible D match to TRBD2 (6 bases). This TCR came from a woman in her late teens or twenties in good health and CMV-seronegative. The material sequenced was PBMCs. The CDR3 DNA follows: TGTGCCAGCACCCGGGAGCACTCCTACGAGCAGTACTTC. Amino acid sequence: CASTREHSYEQYF.